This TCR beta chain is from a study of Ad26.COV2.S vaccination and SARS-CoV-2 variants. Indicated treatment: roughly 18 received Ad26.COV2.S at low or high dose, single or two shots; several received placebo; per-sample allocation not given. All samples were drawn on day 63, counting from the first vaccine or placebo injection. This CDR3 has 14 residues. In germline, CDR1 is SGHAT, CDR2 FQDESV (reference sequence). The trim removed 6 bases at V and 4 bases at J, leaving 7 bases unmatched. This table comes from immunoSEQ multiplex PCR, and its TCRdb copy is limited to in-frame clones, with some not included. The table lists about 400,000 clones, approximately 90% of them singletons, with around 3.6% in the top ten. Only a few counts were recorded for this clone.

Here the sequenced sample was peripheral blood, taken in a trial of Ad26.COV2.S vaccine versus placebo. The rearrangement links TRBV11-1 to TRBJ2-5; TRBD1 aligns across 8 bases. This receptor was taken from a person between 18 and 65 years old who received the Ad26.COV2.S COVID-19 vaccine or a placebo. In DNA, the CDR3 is TGTGCCAGCAGTTCCCGGACAGGGCCAGAGACCCAGTACTTC. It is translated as CASSSRTGPETQYF.